Below, one TCR beta chain is given with its context. At least ten counts were recorded for this clonotype. What this receptor recognizes is not known. Base-call qualities are not available, and no considerably larger clone is one nucleotide away. In the ophthalmopathy patients, disease was moderately to severely active, with a Clinical Activity Score of 3 or more, a NOSPECS grade of 4 or more, and a duration of less than 3 months. Patients with uncontrolled infections, other autoimmune diseases, pregnancy or lactation were excluded. Diagnoses relied on clinical symptoms, serum thyroxine and TRAb, thyroid ultrasound and orbital computed tomography. PBMCs were separated from under 12 ml of fresh peripheral blood using Ficoll-Paque density gradient centrifugation. Trizol reagent was used to extract total RNA, and RNA quality was then checked on an Agilent 2100 Bioanalyzer. The sample belongs to a study of T cells in Graves' hyperthyroidism and ophthalmopathy (dated by TCRdb to the late 2010s). For context, the study as a whole: Peripheral blood samples were taken at initial diagnosis, before any treatment was given. The approximately 95 discovery patients were divided at random into training and test sets in a 7:3 ratio. Whether ophthalmopathy could be predicted prospectively was tested in an independent validation cohort made up of under 20 hyperthyroidism patients plus 17 patients who later progressed to ophthalmopathy. To identify distinguishing TCR V-J signatures, a discovery cohort of 100 patients was used, comprising 43 with Graves' ophthalmopathy and roughly 60 with stable Graves' hyperthyroidism. Once sampling was done, hyperthyroidism patients were given methimazole at a starting dose of 30 mg daily, whereas ophthalmopathy patients were given high-dose intravenous methylprednisolone. The paper describes TCR Vbeta CDR3 sequencing of some 130 peripheral blood samples, made up of around 41 ophthalmopathy patients, 70 to 75 hyperthyroidism patients and 17 progressor patients. Thyroid tissue and blood T-cell repertoires from several Graves' hyperthyroidism patients were also compared in the study.

The germline V gene supplies CDR1 MNHNS and CDR2 SASEGT. At the junction V is shortened by 6 bases and J by 4 bases, with 18 bases in between. The CDR3 spans 15 residues, from the cysteine through the phenylalanine. CDR3 DNA is the only sequence kept; it has 45 bases, read in frame from the first base. Study-level results and caveats: During validation, the model predicted progression to ophthalmopathy a median of approximately six months ahead of onset, with approximately 70% sensitivity and around 72% specificity. Most expanded thyroid clonotypes (frequency above 0.001) were also detected in blood, a finding suggesting that blood repertoires may reflect thyroid immune responses. A model built on a 13 V-J signature distinguished ophthalmopathy from stable hyperthyroidism, reaching around 87% sensitivity and 81% to 83% specificity in cross-validation and 80%/75% in testing. Sample size was not statistically predetermined, and blinding of investigators to group allocation was not performed.

The TCR beta CDR3 regions were amplified from the RNA transcripts. The first round of RT-PCR for the TCR CDR3 was performed with the HTBI primer set and the Qiagen OneStep RT-PCR kit. Libraries were constructed in a second round of multiplex PCR, after which size selection and purification were performed. Paired-end sequencing of the libraries was performed with 100 bp reads on an Illumina HiSeq2000. Per the authors' processing: SOAPnuke was used to process the raw data, throwing out any read that contained adapters or uncalled bases, had a mean Phred below 15, or lacked an exact constant-primer or identifier match. COPE v1.2.5 was used to merge the high-quality paired reads, and each unique nucleotide sequence was defined as a clonotype. MiTCR v1.1 was used to align clonotypes to the IMGT TRBV, TRBD and TRBJ reference segments. The analysis was restricted to V-J combinations with a frequency above 0.0001, which together covered just over 98% of the repertoires. A TCS score was defined as the ratio between F50 (clonal expansion) and ExV (chaos), using BLOSUM62-based TCRdist between CDR3 peptides within each V-J. Welch's t-statistics and random forest reduced roughly 530 V-J features to about 12, which were used in a naive Bayes classifier (R e1071). Starting from the raw public reads, TCRdb applied fastp trimming at Q25, assembled clones with MiXCR and retained in-frame beta chains. A single entry per CDR3 protein holds the most common genes and DNA from its merged rows. TCRdb, not the original authors, processed these V and J calls. The sample records 250,000 to 300,000 distinct CDR3 sequences, over 15% of which are singletons. The ten largest account for approximately 60% of the sample.

The receptor was derived from a woman aged 60 to 75 with Graves' ophthalmopathy. The chain employs TRBV6-1 and TRBJ1-2; 5 matching bases give a weak D call of TRBD1. Sequenced: blood. The sequenced DNA: TGTGCCAGCAGCTTCGTTGCCAGGGCGGGCTATGGCTACACCTTC. Translated, it gives CASSFVARAGYGYTF.